A single sample gave rise to the 18 T cell receptor beta chains below, sequenced in a study of blood T cell repertoires in COVID-19. Method: immunoSEQ multiplex PCR; TCRdb's copy keeps in-frame clones and lacks some. The sample shows roughly 100,000 clones, 60% to 80% of them seen only once. Sequencing was done on a sample of peripheral blood. The receptors were gathered from a man in his sixties with active or convalescent COVID-19.

The CDR3 protein is CASSPGWNEQFF. The CDR3 region has the DNA TGTGCCAGCAGCCCCGGTTGGAATGAGCAGTTCTTC. The chain combines TRBV11-2 with TRBJ2-1; D is uncertain. The germline CDR1 and CDR2 sequences are SGHAT and FQNNGV. V was shortened by 5 bases and J by 7 bases, with 9 bases between the two germline ends. The CDR3 is 12 residues long.

The chain carries TRBV19 and TRBJ1-5; TRBD1 is a possible D gene (5 bases). Trimming left V 4 bases short and J 7 bases short, with 11 bases between. The CDR3 loop spans 13 amino acids. In germline, CDR1 is LNHDA, CDR2 SQIVND (reference sequence). This CDR3 reads CASSRTFLQPQHF. CDR3 sequence (DNA): TGTGCCAGTAGTAGGACATTTCTACAGCCCCAGCATTTT.

J is TRBJ2-1 and V is TRBV7-6; TRBD2 agrees at 10 bases. The CDR3 loop spans 16 amino acids. CDR1 is SGHVS, CDR2 FNYEAQ, per germline. After removal of 4 bases from V and 0 bases from J, the junction contained 3 bases not matched to a gene. In DNA form, the CDR3 reads TGTGCCAGCAGCTCTAGCGGGAGTTCCTCCTACAATGAGCAGTTCTTC. It translates to CASSSSGSSSYNEQFF.

This chain links TRBV6-2 or TRBV6-3 with TRBJ1-1; TRBD1 is a possible D gene (6 bases). CDR1 is MNHEY, CDR2 SVGEGT, per germline. Trimming stripped 0 bases from V and 4 bases from J, with 12 bases between. The CDR3 runs 15 residues. Here the CDR3 reads CASSYSGGQGTEAFF. CDR3 nucleotide sequence: TGTGCCAGCAGTTACTCAGGGGGTCAGGGCACTGAAGCTTTCTTT.

This chain connects TRBV21-1 to TRBJ2-3; the tabulated D call, TRBD2, remains unverified against the DNA. TRBV21-1 is labeled a pseudogene. The CDR3 contains 16 residues. For the CDR3, the DNA is TGTGCCAGCAGCAGGGACGAGCGGGAGGCGGCAGATACGCAGTATTTT. Its translation: CASSRDEREAADTQYF.

The chain uses TRBV13 and TRBJ2-7; the D gene is possibly TRBD1 (6 bases). V lost 5 bases and J lost 4, with 18 bases in between. This CDR3 has 15 amino acids. Germline-derived CDR1 and CDR2 are PRHDT and FYEKMQ (reference sequence). DNA for the CDR3: TGTGCCAGCAGCCCGGGCCGACCGGGACATTACGAGCAGTACTTC. It encodes CASSPGRPGHYEQYF.

This chain joins TRBV7-9 and TRBJ1-2; tentative D call: TRBD1 (5 bases). Germline values: CDR1 SEHNR, CDR2 FQNEAQ (reference sequence). This CDR3 contains 13 residues. Deletions cut 5 bases from V and 8 bases from J, with 15 bases between. CDR3 sequence (DNA): TGTGCCAGCAGCGAGAAAGGGGCTGGCGGCTACACCTTC. This gives the protein CASSEKGAGGYTF.

The chain employs TRBV18 and TRBJ2-5, with 13 bases lining up with TRBD2. V gave up 3 bases and J gave up 3 bases; unmatched junction bases: 1. The CDR3 loop spans 15 amino acids. CDR1 is KGHSH and CDR2 is LQKENI in the germline V gene. The CDR3 reads CASSPGLAGEETQYF. DNA for the CDR3: TGTGCCAGCTCACCCGGACTAGCGGGAGAAGAGACCCAGTACTTC.

In this sample, this clone turned up a few times. The genes are TRBV30 and TRBJ2-7; the match to TRBD1 covers 7 bases. With V trimmed by 3 bases and J by 2 bases, 4 bases remained unmatched. From germline, CDR1 is GTSNPN and CDR2 SVGIG (reference sequence). CDR3 size: 13 residues. The CDR3 loop reads CAWSLTGPYEQYF. The CDR3 region has the DNA TGTGCCTGGAGCTTGACAGGGCCCTACGAGCAGTACTTC.

This chain connects TRBV7-6 to TRBJ2-1, with D possibly matching TRBD2 (6 bases). CDR1 and CDR2 (germline): SGHVS, FNYEAQ. This CDR3 region has 15 residues. V gave up 4 bases and J gave up 6 bases, with 16 bases separating them. Here the CDR3 reads CASSWGDGSSNEQFF. In DNA form, the CDR3 reads TGTGCCAGCAGCTGGGGGGACGGTTCTAGCAATGAGCAGTTCTTC.

In this sample, this clone turned up a few times. This chain uses TRBV6-6 with TRBJ2-3; TRBD2 might be the D (6 bases). The CDR3 has 14 residues. Per the germline V gene, CDR1 is MNHNY and CDR2 is SVGAGI (reference sequence). V lost 4 bases to trimming and J lost 0 bases, with 8 bases between them. The CDR3 DNA reads as TGTGCCAGCAGTTGGGAGGAGAGCACAGATACGCAGTATTTT. It translates to CASSWEESTDTQYF.

V is TRBV11-2 and J is TRBJ2-2, with TRBD2 matching over 11 bases. Trimming took 0 bases from V and 5 from J; bases not matched to a gene: 11. Germline assignment: CDR1 SGHAT and CDR2 FQNNGV. The CDR3 sequence is 19 residues long. CDR3 DNA: TGTGCCAGCAGCTTAGATCTCCCACTAGCGGGAGTAAAGACCGGGGAGCTGTTTTTT. Its translation: CASSLDLPLAGVKTGELFF.

CDR3 sequence: CASSYRGNSYNEQFF. The CDR3 region has the DNA TGTGCCAGCAGCTACAGGGGCAATTCCTACAATGAGCAGTTCTTC. This chain uses TRBV7-3 with TRBJ2-1, with 7 positions matching TRBD1. Germline V gives CDR1 SGHTA, CDR2 FQGTGA. J lost 1 base, V lost 4 bases, and 4 bases had no gene match. The CDR3 sequence is 15 residues long. The full variable domain, rest sourced from reference TRBV7-3 and TRBJ2-1, is GAGVSQTPSNKVTEKGKYVELRCDPISGHTALYWYRQSLGQGPEFLIYFQGTGAADDSGLPNDRFFAVRPEGSVSTLKIQRTERGDSAVYLCASSYRGNSYNEQFFGPGTRLTVL.

The rearrangement uses TRBV5-1 and TRBJ2-1; 10 bases match TRBD1. This CDR3 has 16 amino acids. CDR1 and CDR2 (germline): SGHRS, YFSETQ. V lost 3 bases to trimming and J lost 6 bases; unmatched junction nucleotides: 9. CDR3 sequence reads: CASSSLPGQGTNEQFF. The DNA for the CDR3 is TGCGCCAGCAGCTCCCTTCCGGGACAGGGGACCAATGAGCAGTTCTTC.

The rearrangement uses TRBV6-2 or TRBV6-3 and TRBJ2-2; 12 positions agree with TRBD2. CDR1 MNHEY and CDR2 SVGEGT come from the germline V gene. The CDR3 extends over 16 amino acids. The J segment lost 6 bases and the V segment lost 5 bases, leaving 7 bases of the junction unmatched. The CDR3 is CASSQGLAGRAGELFF. The CDR3 DNA follows: TGTGCCAGCAGTCAAGGACTAGCGGGGCGGGCCGGGGAGCTGTTTTTT.

The rearrangement joins TRBV15 to TRBJ1-2, with no clear D. The germline V and J ends were trimmed by 0 bases and 7 bases, with 9 bases remaining between them. The CDR3 loop spans 13 amino acids. CDR1 and CDR2 (germline): LNHNV, YYDKDF (reference sequence). The DNA for the CDR3 is TGTGCCACCAGCAGAGATCCTGGGCGTGGCTACACCTTC. Its protein is CATSRDPGRGYTF.

There are a few counts of this clone. V is TRBV11-2 and J is TRBJ1-3; 7 positions agree with TRBD1. Trimming took 5 bases from V and 4 from J; bases not matched to a gene: 5. From germline, CDR1 is SGHAT and CDR2 FQNNGV. The CDR3 sequence is 14 residues long. CDR3 bases: TGTGCCAGCAGCCTAGGGGGCTCCGGAAACACCATATATTTT. It yields the protein CASSLGGSGNTIYF.

V and J are TRBV6-5 and TRBJ1-2; 8 nucleotides match TRBD1. The CDR3 contains 15 residues. V shed 1 base, J shed 7 bases, and the junction held 8 bases outside the gene matches. The germline gives CDR1 MNHEY, CDR2 SVGAGI. The CDR3: CASSYFQGAKAGYTF. In DNA, the CDR3 is TGTGCCAGCAGTTACTTCCAGGGGGCGAAAGCTGGCTACACCTTC.